Below, one T cell receptor (beta chain) is given with its context. This sample was included in a study of cytomegalovirus exposure and HLA in healthy donors. Germline CDR1 reads LGHNA; CDR2 reads YSLEER. This CDR3 spans 15 amino acids. The V gene lost 1 base and the J gene lost 5 bases, with 13 bases spanning the gap. 13 Jbeta primers and 60 Vbeta primers were used for the PCR. This table comes from immunoSEQ multiplex PCR, and its TCRdb copy is limited to in-frame clones, with some not included. The sample shows about 200,000 clones, around 86% of them seen only once. J is TRBJ2-3 and V is TRBV4-3; no clear D. This clonotype was sampled from a man aged 30-40 years in good health and CMV-seronegative. The sequencing sample was made of PBMCs. The CDR3 here is CASSQGSVSVDTQYF. The CDR3 DNA is TGCGCCAGCAGCCAAGGGTCAGTTTCTGTAGATACGCAGTATTTT.